The rows below give T cell receptor beta chains drawn from one sample of a study of regulatory T cells in long-lasting Graves disease. MiXCR, run by TCRdb on the multiplex PCR reads, gives a single entry per CDR3 protein. The data hold about 440,000 distinct CDR3 sequences, with 14% to 15% observed a single time. The sample also formed part of further work on T cells in Graves' hyperthyroidism and ophthalmopathy.

Material: peripheral blood mononuclear cells (PBMCs), obtained at new diagnosis, from a patient treated with antithyroid drugs. The origin of the receptors is a woman in her 30s with Graves disease. Each CDR3 is given with its conserved first and last residue. Fields, in order: V gene, J gene, D gene, clone size, CDR3 length, CDR3 DNA, CDR3 protein. The D gene is left open where the match is weak. Not every row has a clone size; where given, it reads once, few, many or a size class.

TRBV5-1	TRBJ1-1	NA	NA	14	TGCGCCAGCAGCCCGGGACGGATCAACACTGAAGCTTTCTTT	CASSPGRINTEAFF
TRBV5-8	TRBJ1-4	NA	NA	15	TGTGCCAGCAGCTCAGGGGTGCGAACTAATGAAAAACTGTTTTTT	CASSSGVRTNEKLFF
TRBV11-2	TRBJ1-2	NA	many	16	TGTGCCAGCAGCCGACAGCGTTTCAACTCTAACTATGGCTACACCTTC	CASSRQRFNSNYGYTF
TRBV6-1	TRBJ2-1	NA	few	13	TGTGCCAGCAGTAAGCCTACAGGGAATGAGCAGTTCTTC	CASSKPTGNEQFF
TRBV18	TRBJ2-3	TRBD2	NA	16	TGTGCCAGCTCTCCCGGACTAGCGGGAGGGCTTGATACGCAGTATTTT	CASSPGLAGGLDTQYF
TRBV14	TRBJ2-2	NA	many	15	TGTGCCAGCAGCCGATCCAGGGAGAGAAGCGGGGAGCTGTTTTTT	CASSRSRERSGELFF
TRBV29-1	TRBJ1-1	NA	many	14	TGCAGCGTTGTGGACCGGAGAGGGGTCACTGAAGCTTTCTTT	CSVVDRRGVTEAFF
TRBV4-1	TRBJ1-6	TRBD1	NA	17	TGCGCCAGCAGCCCGACGTCAGGGGGAATTGGAAATTCACCCCTCCACTTT	CASSPTSGGIGNSPLHF
TRBV28	TRBJ2-1	TRBD2	many	21	TGTGCCAGCAGTCCGGCAGGGCAGTGGACTAGCGCATCTGAGGAATACAATGAGCAGTTCTTC	CASSPAGQWTSASEEYNEQFF
TRBV12-3/TRBV12-4	TRBJ2-7	TRBD1	few	14	TGTGTCAGCAGTTGGGACAGGGGGCTCGGCGAGCAGTACTTC	CVSSWDRGLGEQYF
TRBV19	TRBJ2-3	TRBD2	NA	18	TGTGCCAGTAATATCGGACTAGCGGGAGTCCCAGGCACAGATACGCAGTATTTT	CASNIGLAGVPGTDTQYF
TRBV6-1	TRBJ2-7	TRBD1	many	14	TGTGCCAGCCGGAGGGGACAGGGTGTCTACGAGCAGTACTTC	CASRRGQGVYEQYF
TRBV20-1	TRBJ2-7	TRBD2	NA	15	TGCAGTGCTGCGGGACTAGCGGGAGGGCCCACCGAGCAGTACTTC	CSAAGLAGGPTEQYF
TRBV6-6	TRBJ1-3	NA	few	16	TGTGCCAGCAGTTACTCGACGGGTGCCAGGGGAAACACCATATATTTT	CASSYSTGARGNTIYF
TRBV10-2	TRBJ1-5	NA	many	13	TGTGCCAGCAGTGACCGTAGCAATCAGCCCCAGCATTTT	CASSDRSNQPQHF
TRBV20-1	TRBJ2-1	NA	NA	13	TGCAGTGCTAGAGGACTAGTTCCCCTAGAGCAGTTCTTC	CSARGLVPLEQFF
TRBV11-2	TRBJ1-6	NA	many	17	TGTGCCACTCAACGACAGGTTCGGAGGACGAATAATTCACCCCTCCACTTT	CATQRQVRRTNNSPLHF
TRBV27	TRBJ1-1	NA	many	15	TGTGCCAGCAGTTTAGGTGAGGGGCGAGGGACTGAAGCTTTCTTT	CASSLGEGRGTEAFF
TRBV11-3	TRBJ2-1	NA	NA	17	TGTGCCAGCAGCTCACGAGAGGGACTTGGGATCTACAATGAGCAGTTCTTC	CASSSREGLGIYNEQFF
TRBV5-4	TRBJ2-3	NA	many	13	TGTGCCAGCAGCTTTTACACCGGGGATACGCAGTATTTT	CASSFYTGDTQYF
TRBV5-4	TRBJ1-6	NA	NA	13	TGTGCCAGCAGCTGGACTGGGAACCCACCCCTCCACTTT	CASSWTGNPPLHF
TRBV30	TRBJ2-1	NA	many	14	TGTGCCTGGAGTGTACCAGCCCAGGTCAATGAGCAGTTCTTC	CAWSVPAQVNEQFF
TRBV2	TRBJ1-2	NA	many	14	TGTGCCAGCAGTGAAGGGGGGACGATGTGGGGCTACACCTTC	CASSEGGTMWGYTF
TRBV6-1	TRBJ2-2	NA	NA	17	TGTGCCAGCCCGGCTAGCGCGCTTCTCCCGAACACCGGGGAGCTGTTTTTT	CASPASALLPNTGELFF
TRBV12-3/TRBV12-4	TRBJ2-4	NA	NA	14	TGTGCCAGCGCGTCAAGGGGAGCCAAAAACATTCAGTACTTC	CASASRGAKNIQYF
TRBV5-1	TRBJ1-1	NA	many	16	TGCGCCAGCAGTCCACTCCCGGACAGTGAAAACACTGAAGCTTTCTTT	CASSPLPDSENTEAFF
TRBV5-1	TRBJ2-4	NA	many	15	TGCGCCAGCAGCTTCAGGGGAATGACCAAAAACATTCAGTACTTC	CASSFRGMTKNIQYF
TRBV30	TRBJ2-3	NA	many	13	TGTGCCTGGAGTCTAACATACACAGATACGCAGTATTTT	CAWSLTYTDTQYF
TRBV29-1	TRBJ2-1	NA	many	15	TGCAGCGTTGAGACAACGGGATCGGCGTACAATGAGCAGTTCTTC	CSVETTGSAYNEQFF
TRBV6-1	TRBJ1-5	NA	many	15	TGTGCCAGCAGTGAAGCCTGGTCTAAGCATCAGCCCCAGCATTTT	CASSEAWSKHQPQHF
TRBV12-3/TRBV12-4	TRBJ2-1	TRBD2	many	15	TGTGCCAGCAGTTTATTGGCGGGAGTGGGGAATGAGCAGTTCTTC	CASSLLAGVGNEQFF
TRBV11-2	TRBJ2-5	NA	many	13	TGTGCCAGCAGCTCCAGGGAGTCATCGACCCAGTACTTC	CASSSRESSTQYF
TRBV20-1	TRBJ1-6	NA	few	12	TGCAGTGCTAGAGAACCCCCCTGGGCCCTCCACTTT	CSAREPPWALHF
TRBV6-5	TRBJ1-5	NA	many	18	TGTGCCAGCAGTTTTCCCGGAGTCGGCCTAAATGCTAATCAGCCCCAGCATTTT	CASSFPGVGLNANQPQHF
TRBV6-2/TRBV6-3	TRBJ2-7	TRBD1	many	14	TGTGCCAGCGAAATCCGGGACAGAGACTACGAGCAGTACTTC	CASEIRDRDYEQYF
TRBV15	TRBJ2-7	NA	NA	15	TGTGCCACCAGCAGAGATGATCAAGGGTCCTACGAGCAGTACTTC	CATSRDDQGSYEQYF
TRBV12-3/TRBV12-4	TRBJ2-7	TRBD2	many	14	TGTGCCAGCAGCCTAACGGGAGGGCCCTACGAGCAGTACTTC	CASSLTGGPYEQYF
TRBV5-6	TRBJ2-7	TRBD2	many	15	TGTGCCAGCAGCTTGAGTAGCGGGAACTCCTACGAGCAGTACTTC	CASSLSSGNSYEQYF
TRBV5-5	TRBJ2-3	NA	many	14	TGTGCCAGCAGCCTGGACATTGGCACAGATACGCAGTATTTT	CASSLDIGTDTQYF
TRBV6-2/TRBV6-3	TRBJ1-2	NA	NA	14	TGTGCCAGCAGTTACTCGGTGGCTGGCTATGGCTACACCTTC	CASSYSVAGYGYTF
TRBV30	TRBJ2-1	NA	many	12	TGTGCCTGGAGTGTATCCTACAATGAGCAGTTCTTC	CAWSVSYNEQFF
TRBV30	TRBJ2-7	NA	many	14	TGTGCCTGGAGTCTCCGGAGCTCAAGCTACGAGCAGTACTTC	CAWSLRSSSYEQYF
TRBV5-1	TRBJ1-1	NA	many	14	TGCGCCAGCAGCCGGCAGACTATGAACACTGAAGCTTTCTTT	CASSRQTMNTEAFF
TRBV11-2	TRBJ1-1	NA	many	16	TGTGCCAGCAGCTTAGCTGGAGGGAGGGTGAACACTGAAGCTTTCTTT	CASSLAGGRVNTEAFF
TRBV11-2	TRBJ1-4	NA	many	11	TGTGCCAGCAGCTTTCATGAAAAACTGTTTTTT	CASSFHEKLFF
TRBV7-8	TRBJ2-7	NA	few	16	TGTGCCAGCAACGGACACCGGGACAAGACCCTATACGAGCAGTACTTC	CASNGHRDKTLYEQYF
TRBV2	TRBJ2-3	TRBD2	many	18	TGTGCCAGCAGACCCACCACTAGCGGGAGGCCCTCCACAGATACGCAGTATTTT	CASRPTTSGRPSTDTQYF
TRBV7-6	TRBJ2-2	TRBD1	NA	14	TGTGCTAGCAGAAGACAGGGGGATATCGGGGAGCTGTTTTTT	CASRRQGDIGELFF
TRBV4-1	TRBJ2-7	NA	few	14	TGCGCCAGCAGCCATAAGGACAGAACCTACGAGCAGTACTTC	CASSHKDRTYEQYF
TRBV27	TRBJ2-7	NA	many	19	TGTGCCAGCAGTCCCGGGACAGGGGCTAGCGGGAGGAGCTCCTACGAGCAGTACTTC	CASSPGTGASGRSSYEQYF
TRBV6-2/TRBV6-3	TRBJ1-2	TRBD1	NA	14	TGTGCCAGCAGTTATATCGGGACAGGGAATGGCTACACCTTC	CASSYIGTGNGYTF
TRBV6-5	TRBJ2-7	TRBD2	many	15	TGTGCCAGCAGTTACTTTGCGGGAGGCTCCTACGAGCAGTACTTC	CASSYFAGGSYEQYF
TRBV20-1	TRBJ1-5	TRBD1	NA	14	TGCAGTGCTAGAAAAGGGGGCGCGGGTCAGCCCCAGCATTTT	CSARKGGAGQPQHF
TRBV29-1	TRBJ1-5	NA	NA	13	TGCAGCGTTTCAAACTATAGCAATCAGCCCCAGCATTTT	CSVSNYSNQPQHF
TRBV18	TRBJ2-7	NA	many	13	TGTGCCAGCTCAGGGACTCCGGTCTACGAGCAGTACTTC	CASSGTPVYEQYF